The T cell receptor (beta chain) under discussion was sequenced for a study of blood T cell repertoires in COVID-19. About the study: Sites in the United States, Italy and Spain provided acute and convalescent COVID-19 samples. Sample material is recorded as cDNA or gDNA derived from T cells, B-cell-depleted T cells, or PBMCs.

Per the original methods: Reference gene primer amplification yielded estimated nucleated cell counts. TCRdb's copy holds only in-frame clones and misses some; the assay was immunoSEQ multiplex PCR. That table is the source of V, J and clone size, and D and trimming were worked out from the DNA. The sample lists just over 75,000 clones, around 80% occurring once. There are a few counts of this clone. The germline V gene encodes CDR1 KGHSH and CDR2 LQKENI. The V and J ends lost 3 bases and 0 bases, in that order; junction bases with no gene match: 7. This CDR3 comprises 17 residues. The genes are TRBV18 and TRBJ2-7, with 11 nucleotides matching TRBD2. Material for sequencing was peripheral blood. The receptor was derived from a man in his 60s with active or convalescent COVID-19. The CDR3 DNA is TGTGCCAGCTCACCGTCCGGACTAGCGGGTGCCTCCTACGAGCAGTACTTC. Translation gives CASSPSGLAGASYEQYF.